The T cell receptor beta chain described here comes from a study of CXCR3-negative and CXCR3-positive naive CD8 T cells. Whole-study findings and limits: CXCR3-positive naive cells had TRB CDR3s that were more hydrophobic than CXCR3-negative naive cells had. Diversity ran similarly high across both naive subsets but far lower in memory CD8+ cells. TRBV-TRBJ usage was alike in naive CXCR3-negative and CXCR3-positive cells but differed in memory cells.

Triplicates of about 270,000 cells were sorted from each CD8+ T cell subset. Germline V lookup: CDR1 MNHEY, CDR2 SMNVEV (reference sequence). The CDR3 sequence is 14 residues long. Comment on this clonotype: Its cognate antigen is unknown.

The authors made the TRB cDNA libraries by 5' RACE using UMI labels. For each CDR3 protein, TCRdb gives one entry from its re-call of the 5' RACE reads, without DNA. This sample carries around 60,000 distinct CDR3 sequences, with about 0.8% going to the ten biggest clones. The rearrangement uses TRBV27 and TRBJ2-7; the TCRdb D gene call, TRBD1, has no DNA to confirm it. This TCR was recovered from a human donor in good health. Some clones in this sample may be carry-over from other donors' samples. Sequences were obtained from naive CXCR3+ CD8+ T cells from blood. Subset indicated: CD45RO-CCR7+CD27+CD95- naive CD8+ T cells expressing CXCR3 (TNR3+). The CDR3 is CASSSRGLTYEQYF.